This TCR beta chain was sequenced for a study of blood T cell repertoires in COVID-19. Overall study: T cells, B-cell-depleted T cells, or PBMCs provided the cDNA or gDNA that served as material.

Patients at the Seattle site were enrolled during active infection and followed longitudinally. TCRdb's copy holds only in-frame clones and misses some; the assay was immunoSEQ multiplex PCR. The sample records approximately 38,000 clones, 70% to 90% being singletons. Trimming shortened V by 5 bases and J by 7 bases, and 15 bases separated the two germline ends. This CDR3 is built from 13 residues. CDR1 and CDR2 from the germline V gene are GTSNPN and SVGIG (reference sequence). Sequenced: peripheral blood. V is TRBV30 and J is TRBJ1-5, with D hard to call. This TCR came from a man between 60 and 75 years old with COVID-19, enrolled during active disease. The CDR3 nucleotides are TGTGCCTGGGCCCCGGGAGTCGGACAGCCCCAGCATTTT. It yields the protein CAWAPGVGQPQHF.